The 27 T cell receptor beta chains in this list originate from one sample, sequenced in a study of identical twins. Each CDR3 protein gets one entry after TCRdb re-called the 5' RACE reads with MiXCR. In the table there are 240,000 or so distinct CDR3 sequences, around 7% of which are singletons. The data were also submitted as part of a second study, on yellow fever vaccine responses in identical twins.

The source material was memory (CD45RO+) T cells sorted from blood. Receptors were obtained from a woman younger than 30 in good health.

The chain couples TRBV20-1 to TRBJ2-3; 7 nucleotides agree with TRBD2. Per the germline V gene, CDR1 is DFQATT and CDR2 is SNEGSKA (reference sequence). Unmatched junction bases numbered 7, after V lost 2 bases and J lost 2 bases. This CDR3 contains 15 residues. The DNA of the CDR3 is TGCAGTGCTAGACGTGGGGGGGGGTACACAGATACGCAGTATTTT. Translation gives CSARRGGGYTDTQYF.

The chain is built from TRBV19 and TRBJ2-2; 7 nucleotides align to TRBD2. Germline V gives CDR1 LNHDA, CDR2 SQIVND (reference sequence). V shed 0 bases and J 6 bases; nucleotides not matched to a gene: 16. The CDR3 sequence is 19 residues long. The CDR3 spells CASSIESSGIFGRAGELFF. As DNA, the CDR3 is TGTGCCAGTAGTATAGAGTCCAGCGGGATCTTTGGTCGGGCCGGGGAGCTGTTTTTT.

This clonotype was recorded at least ten times. In nucleotides, the CDR3 is TGTGCCAGCAGTTCGGCGGGAATCGTGGGTCAGCCCCAGCATTTT. Translating it yields CASSSAGIVGQPQHF. The chain couples TRBV6-2 or TRBV6-3 to TRBJ1-5; D remains ambiguous. Trimming took off 4 bases at V and 6 bases at J, with 16 bases between the two ends. Looked up from germline, CDR1 is MNHEY and CDR2 is SVGEGT. This CDR3 is 15 amino acids long.

This rearrangement joins TRBV4-2 to TRBJ1-3; D is unclear. This CDR3 spans 16 amino acids. The V end was cut by 0 bases, the J end by 3 bases, with 12 bases between. Germline values: CDR1 LGHNA, CDR2 YNFKEQ. The CDR3 nucleotides read TGTGCCAGCAGCCAAGACCTGTGGGGTAATGGAAACACCATATATTTT. It encodes CASSQDLWGNGNTIYF.

This clonotype was found many times. This chain links TRBV20-1 with TRBJ2-3; tentative D call: TRBD2 (5 bases). This CDR3 has 15 amino acids. V dropped 3 bases and J dropped 4 bases, with 17 bases sitting between them. Germline V gives CDR1 DFQATT, CDR2 SNEGSKA (reference sequence). The CDR3 loop is CSASPTRAAPDTQYF. Here the CDR3 DNA reads TGCAGTGCTAGCCCTACTAGGGCCGCACCAGATACGCAGTATTTT.

This clonotype has just a few counts. This chain uses TRBV5-1 with TRBJ2-2; 8 positions match TRBD1. The J segment lost 5 bases and the V segment lost 4 bases, leaving 13 bases of the junction unmatched. In germline, CDR1 is SGHRS, CDR2 YFSETQ. The CDR3 consists of 17 residues. This CDR3 is CASSPSRTGLGTGELFF. In DNA, the CDR3 is TGCGCCAGCAGCCCCAGCAGGACAGGGCTGGGGACCGGGGAGCTGTTTTTT.

This clonotype has a handful of counts. V and J are TRBV28 and TRBJ2-5, with D perhaps matching TRBD2 (5 bases). Between the trimmed V and J ends, which lost 6 bases and 2 bases, there was a span of 19 bases. The CDR3 runs to 16 residues. Looked up from germline, CDR1 is MDHEN and CDR2 is SYDVKM. For the CDR3, the DNA is TGTGCCAGCAGGCCTCGCCCCTCGGGGATTCAAGAGACCCAGTACTTC. Translated: CASRPRPSGIQETQYF. Together with reference TRBV28 and TRBJ2-5, the CDR3 gives the full variable domain: DVKVTQSSRYLVKRTGEKVFLECVQDMDHENMFWYRQDPGLGLRLIYFSYDVKMKEKGDIPEGYSVSREKKERFSLILESASTNQTSMYLCASRPRPSGIQETQYFGPGTRLLVL.

This clonotype was seen more than once but under ten times. The chain employs TRBV20-1 and TRBJ2-3; perhaps TRBD2 as D (5 bases). The V gene lost 0 bases and the J gene lost 4 bases, with 11 bases spanning the gap. CDR1 and CDR2 from the germline V gene are DFQATT and SNEGSKA (reference sequence). The CDR3 contains 14 residues. CDR3 nucleotide sequence: TGCAGTGCTAGAGATCTCGGACTCCCAGATACGCAGTATTTT. Protein sequence: CSARDLGLPDTQYF.

This clonotype was detected a few times. The chain has TRBV4-2 and TRBJ2-1, with TRBD1 matching over 9 bases. The CDR3 loop spans 19 amino acids. CDR1 is LGHNA, CDR2 YNFKEQ, per germline. J was trimmed by 0 bases and V by 1 base; bases with no gene match: 10. The CDR3 here is CASSQVPGTGRSSYNEQFF. The CDR3 DNA sequence: TGTGCCAGCAGCCAAGTACCCGGGACAGGGCGAAGCTCCTACAATGAGCAGTTCTTC.

V and J are TRBV6-1 and TRBJ1-4, with D uncertain. V was clipped by 6 bases and J by 8 bases, with 16 bases between them. This CDR3 comprises 14 residues. CDR1 is MNHNS, CDR2 SASEGT, per germline. The CDR3 DNA reads as TGTGCCAGCAGAGTGGGAGGAGCAGGAGAAAAACTGTTTTTT. Amino acid sequence: CASRVGGAGEKLFF.

This clonotype has at least ten counts. The gene calls are TRBV20-1 and TRBJ2-2; 9 bases line up with TRBD2. Germline values: CDR1 DFQATT, CDR2 SNEGSKA (reference sequence). V shed 0 bases and J 5 bases; nucleotides not matched to a gene: 7. This CDR3 spans 16 amino acids. CDR3 sequence: CSARDPLAGGTGELFF. The CDR3 coding sequence is TGCAGTGCTAGAGATCCACTAGCGGGCGGGACCGGGGAGCTGTTTTTT.

V is TRBV20-1 and J is TRBJ2-5; 7 bases map to TRBD2. The germline gives CDR1 DFQATT, CDR2 SNEGSKA (reference sequence). J gave up 4 bases and V 6 bases, and 8 bases lay outside the gene matches. CDR3 size: 13 residues. The CDR3: CSAEAAGLETQYF. Written as DNA, the CDR3 is TGCAGTGCCGAAGCAGCGGGATTAGAGACCCAGTACTTC.

In this sample, this clonotype turned up many times. The V call is TRBV6-1, the J call TRBJ1-1; 8 bases align to TRBD1. CDR3 length: 16 amino acids. The J segment lost 5 bases and the V segment lost 4 bases, leaving 12 bases of the junction unmatched. Germline lookup yields CDR1 MNHNS and CDR2 SASEGT. The CDR3 DNA reads TGTGCCAGCAGTGGCCATTTACAGGGGGGGAGGACTGAAGCTTTCTTT. This gives the protein CASSGHLQGGRTEAFF.

On this clonotype itself: One end of the junction varies from germline; a read error may be responsible. The chain uses TRBV19 and TRBJ1-2; D not resolved. Germline V gives CDR1 LNHDA, CDR2 SQIVND (reference sequence). The CDR3 consists of 13 residues. CDR3 bases: TGTGCCAGCAGTATGGGGTCTAACTATGGCTACACCTTC. Amino acids: CASSMGSNYGYTF.

This clonotype was counted between two and nine times. This chain connects TRBV7-9 to TRBJ1-1; no definite D call. V gave up 5 bases and J gave up 4 bases, with 17 bases separating them. The CDR3 extends over 15 amino acids. Per germline, CDR1 SEHNR and CDR2 FQNEAQ (reference sequence). The CDR3: CASSTGAGSFTEAFF. The DNA for the CDR3 is TGTGCCAGCAGCACCGGCGCGGGGTCCTTCACTGAAGCTTTCTTT.

This clonotype has more than one count but fewer than ten. The V gene is TRBV9, the J gene TRBJ1-2, with 10 bases that match TRBD1. Trimming cost V 0 bases and J 5 bases; bases outside gene matches: 4. There are 15 residues in the CDR3. Germline V gene lookup returns CDR1 SGDLS and CDR2 YYNGEE. The CDR3 loop is CASSVAGTGAYGYTF. CDR3 coding DNA: TGTGCCAGCAGCGTAGCTGGGACAGGGGCATATGGCTACACCTTC.

V gene TRBV10-3 combines with J gene TRBJ2-7; weak D call: TRBD1 (6 bases). CDR3 length: 13 residues. Trimming pared 10 bases from V and 2 bases from J, leaving 15 bases between. Germline-derived CDR1 and CDR2 are ENHRY and SYGVKD. CDR3 in DNA: TGTGCCACCAGCCTCACAGGGACCTACGAGCAGTACGTC. It encodes CATSLTGTYEQYV.

This clonotype has ten or more counts. The V call is TRBV5-6, the J call TRBJ2-5; weak D call: TRBD1 (6 bases). The CDR3 runs 15 residues. V dropped 3 bases and J dropped 0 bases, with 12 bases sitting between them. CDR1 is SGHDT, CDR2 YYEEEE, per germline. DNA for the CDR3: TGTGCCAGCAGCTCAGGACAGAGCTACCAAGAGACCCAGTACTTC. It codes for CASSSGQSYQETQYF.

This clonotype occurred many times. The CDR3 nucleotides are TGTGCCAGCAGTTTAGGGGGGAGAAACACCATATATTTT. Translated: CASSLGGRNTIYF. The rearrangement links TRBV12-3 or TRBV12-4 to TRBJ1-3; possible D gene TRBD1, 5 bases. V lost 1 base and J 5 bases, leaving 6 bases between the germline ends. The CDR3 consists of 13 residues.

This clonotype was recorded many times. The chain has TRBV5-1 and TRBJ2-3; D unresolved. Trimming took 0 bases from V and 0 from J, leaving 14 bases between them. This CDR3 is 17 amino acids long. Per germline, CDR1 SGHRS and CDR2 YFSETQ. CDR3 in DNA: TGCGCCAGCAGCTTGGCCTCGGGCGCCTCGAGCACAGATACGCAGTATTTT. Protein sequence: CASSLASGASSTDTQYF.

This clonotype was found many times. V is TRBV29-1 and J is TRBJ1-6; 9 nucleotides line up with TRBD1. The CDR3 is 15 amino acids. Trimming removed 6 bases from V and 5 bases from J; junction bases left unmatched: 8. Germline lookup yields CDR1 SQVTM and CDR2 ANQGSEA. The CDR3 loop is CSVQTGTGNNSPLHF. CDR3 in DNA: TGCAGCGTACAGACCGGGACAGGGAATAATTCACCCCTCCACTTT.

V is TRBV14 and J is TRBJ1-1; D is perhaps TRBD1 (5 bases). Germline loops: CDR1 SGHDN, CDR2 FVKESK. V lost 8 bases to trimming and J lost 4 bases, with 14 bases between them. This CDR3 is 13 amino acids long. The CDR3: CASSSGRITEAFF. In DNA form, the CDR3 reads TGTGCCAGCTCGTCAGGGAGAATCACTGAAGCTTTCTTT.

The chain joins TRBV28 to TRBJ1-1; no clear D. The CDR3 length is 13 residues. V was clipped by 1 base and J by 8 bases, with 11 bases between them. Looked up from germline, CDR1 is MDHEN and CDR2 is SYDVKM. The CDR3 DNA is TGTGCCAGCAGTTTATTGGGCAAGAGCGAAGCTTTCTTT. Translation: CASSLLGKSEAFF.

This clonotype was detected ten times or more. V and J are TRBV24-1 and TRBJ2-3; perhaps TRBD1 as D (6 bases). Germline CDR1 KGHDR, CDR2 SFDVKD. Trimming removed 3 bases from V and 7 bases from J, with 13 bases in between. This CDR3 has 14 residues. CDR3 sequence (DNA): TGTGCCACCAGTGATACCGAGACAGGCCATACGCAGTATTTT. Protein sequence: CATSDTETGHTQYF.

This clonotype showed up just a few times. V and J are TRBV6-5 and TRBJ2-3, with D perhaps TRBD2 (5 bases). Germline CDR1 and CDR2: MNHEY and SVGAGI. Trimming left V 5 bases short and J 0 bases short, with 9 bases between. This CDR3 is 14 amino acids long. CDR3 DNA sequence: TGTGCCAGCAGTACTAGAACAAGCACAGATACGCAGTATTTT. Translated: CASSTRTSTDTQYF.

The rearrangement uses TRBV6-5 and TRBJ2-1; D is ambiguous. The CDR3 consists of 14 residues. V was trimmed by 2 bases and J by 0 bases, leaving 5 bases between them. From germline, CDR1 is MNHEY and CDR2 SVGAGI. CDR3 region: CASSYGVSYNEQFF. Written as DNA, the CDR3 is TGTGCCAGCAGTTACGGTGTCTCCTACAATGAGCAGTTCTTC.

With respect to this clonotype: Germline and junction disagree at one end, which may indicate a read error. The chain combines TRBV5-1 with TRBJ2-4, with D unclear. CDR1 SGHRS and CDR2 YFSETQ come from the germline V gene. The length of the CDR3 is 17 residues. Here the CDR3 reads CASSLLFGNGPKDIQYF. The CDR3 DNA reads as TGCGCCAGCAGCTTGTTATTCGGAAACGGGCCCAAAGACATTCAGTACTTC.